The TCR beta chain under discussion was sequenced for a study of CD8 T cells in ankylosing spondylitis (dated by TCRdb to 2016 to 2017). Some background on the complete study: The study profiled T cell receptor beta repertoires in healthy donors and ankylosing spondylitis patients to find disease-linked TCR variants. The full study cohort comprised 25 ankylosing spondylitis patients and 85 to 120 healthy donors. Peripheral blood was sampled, and synovial fluid was also collected from ankylosing spondylitis patients.

This clonotype was counted only a few times. Its binding antigen is unknown. No clone much larger than this one lies a single base away; base qualities are absent. CDR3 length: 15 amino acids, cysteine to phenylalanine. Only the CDR3 portion is preserved as DNA: 45 bases, with reading frame beginning at the first base. The germline V end is reduced by 2 bases and the J end by 4 bases; junction bases left unmatched: 0. The germline V gene provides CDR1 WSHSY and CDR2 SAAADI. The instrument was an Illumina HiSeq 2500. Quantitative 5'-RACE with molecular barcodes was used to prepare TCR beta libraries. The authors' pipeline ran thus. To identify disease-linked TCR variants, a new computational method was used, one built on a probabilistic model of VDJ rearrangement. TCRdb reran the public reads through fastp at Q25 and MiXCR, keeping productive beta chains. A single entry per CDR3 protein holds the most common genes and DNA from its merged rows. TCRdb's processing, not the study's, gives the V and J calls here. The sample table shows around 250,000 distinct CDR3 sequences, and under 35% are seen once. About 4% of the sample belongs to the ten largest clones.

Beyond this particular receptor, the publication reports: Some of the motif variants had been reported before in the synovial fluid and blood of reactive arthritis patients, a finding that suggests common disease-initiation mechanisms. The disease-linked clones were reported to be significantly enriched in matched synovial fluid samples from ankylosing spondylitis patients. A TCR beta motif of several highly homologous amino acid variants appeared characteristic of blood from ankylosing spondylitis patients. The disease-linked clones had a CD8+ phenotype and were found at relatively low frequencies in peripheral blood.

Sequencing was carried out using blood, either unsorted or a sorted T cell fraction (not recorded which). This clonotype was sampled from a male donor with ankylosing spondylitis or in good health (not recorded which). This receptor chain uses TRBV10-2 and TRBJ2-2; the junction holds 11 bases that match TRBD2. The CDR3 region has the sequence CASSEGTSGTGELFF. The DNA sequence is as follows: TGCGCCAGCAGTGAGGGGACTAGCGGCACCGGGGAGCTGTTTTTT.